This T cell receptor beta chain was sequenced in a study of shared clonotypes between healthy human individuals. The V and J ends lost 4 bases and 8 bases, in that order; junction bases with no gene match: 7. The CDR3 is 14 residues long. Looked up from germline, CDR1 is MDHEN and CDR2 is SYDVKM. Overall study results and limits: Deeper or shallower sequencing was expected to change how clonotypes are shared among donors. Unshared clonotypes carried lower generation probabilities than those common to all four donors. Few donors restricted represented genetic and exposure-history diversity.

Comment on this clone: The antigen is unknown.

CD45RO-negative cells were positively selected for CCR7, leaving out terminally differentiated effector memory CD45RA+ cells. For every subset, genomic DNA was evenly distributed across several immunoSEQ plates. The table came from immunoSEQ multiplex PCR; TCRdb's copy has only in-frame clones and leaves some out. Altogether about 2.1 million clones are present, just over 90% being singletons, with the ten largest covering approximately 1.6%. This chain uses TRBV28 with TRBJ2-4; 8 bases match TRBD1. The TCR sequence derives from a young man in good health. Some clones in this sample may be carry-over from other donors' samples. The sample consisted of naive CD8+ T cells from PBMCs. CDR3 bases: TGTGCCAGCAGTTCGGGACAGGACCAATACATTCAGTACTTC. This codes for CASSSGQDQYIQYF.